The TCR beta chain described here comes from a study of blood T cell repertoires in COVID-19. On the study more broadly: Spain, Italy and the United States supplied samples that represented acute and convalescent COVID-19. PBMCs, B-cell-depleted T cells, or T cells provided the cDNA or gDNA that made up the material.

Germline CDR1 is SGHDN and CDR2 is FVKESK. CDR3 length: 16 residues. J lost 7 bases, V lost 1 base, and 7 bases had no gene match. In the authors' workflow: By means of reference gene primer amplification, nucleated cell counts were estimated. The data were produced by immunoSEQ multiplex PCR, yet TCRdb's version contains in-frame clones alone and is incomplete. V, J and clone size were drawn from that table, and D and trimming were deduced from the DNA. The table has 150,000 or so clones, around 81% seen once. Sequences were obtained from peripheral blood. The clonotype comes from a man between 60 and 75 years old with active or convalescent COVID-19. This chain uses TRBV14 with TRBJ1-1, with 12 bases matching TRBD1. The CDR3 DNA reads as TGTGCCAGCAGCCAAGGAACGGGACAGGGGGCTATTGAAGCTTTCTTT. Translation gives CASSQGTGQGAIEAFF.